This TCR beta chain was captured in a study of blood T cell repertoires in COVID-19. Study in general: Acute and convalescent COVID-19 specimens originated in the United States, Italy and Spain. The analysed material was cDNA or gDNA that came from T cells, B-cell-depleted T cells, or PBMCs.

In the study's own analysis: How many nucleated cells were present was estimated from reference gene primer amplification. Measured with immunoSEQ multiplex PCR; TCRdb has only the in-frame clones, and not every one. V, J and clone size reflect that table, while D and trimming were determined from the DNA. The sample lists around 460,000 clones, roughly 90% occurring once. CDR3 length: 14 residues. Germline values: CDR1 SGHNT, CDR2 YYREEE (reference sequence). Trimming took off 3 bases at V and 6 bases at J, with 14 bases between the two ends. This clonotype was obtained from a man between 18 and 35 years old with COVID-19, enrolled during active disease. The rearrangement uses TRBV5-4 and TRBJ2-3; tentatively, D is TRBD2 (6 bases). The specimen was peripheral blood. CDR3 DNA sequence: TGTGCCAGCAGCTCTAAGGAGGGTGGGGATACGCAGTATTTT. This codes for CASSSKEGGDTQYF.